Listed below are T cell receptor beta chains from one sample, sequenced in a study of blood T cell repertoires in COVID-19. TCRdb keeps only in-frame clones here, not all; method: immunoSEQ multiplex PCR. The sample shows 140,000 or so clones, just under 85% of them seen only once. The specimen sequenced was peripheral blood. The receptors come from a woman of 80 years or more with acute or convalescent COVID-19. CDR3s include the opening cysteine and the closing phenylalanine or tryptophan. A D gene is named only where the DNA matches it firmly. Clone size is stated in some rows and not others, as once, few, many or a class when expanded.

J,V,D,size,CDR3,DNA
TRBJ2-1,TRBV6-1,-,-,CASSDGGSGSPYNEQFF,TGTGCCAGCAGTGATGGAGGGTCGGGATCGCCCTACAATGAGCAGTTCTTC
TRBJ2-7,TRBV9,-,-,CASSVSGFSYEQYF,TGTGCCAGCAGCGTATCAGGGTTCTCCTACGAGCAGTACTTC
TRBJ1-3,TRBV30,-,-,CAWEDSSSSGNTIYF,TGTGCCTGGGAGGACAGTTCGAGCTCTGGAAACACCATATATTTT
TRBJ2-1,TRBV7-9,TRBD1,few,CASSLVTGQGPFF,TGTGCCAGCAGCTTAGTTACGGGACAGGGCCCGTTCTTC
TRBJ2-7,TRBV5-6,TRBD2,once,CASSSTGIWSGGHSYEQYF,TGTGCCAGCAGCTCTACAGGGATATGGAGCGGGGGCCACTCCTACGAGCAGTACTTC
TRBJ2-7,TRBV6-1,-,few,CASSEAPQGAIGYEQYF,TGTGCCAGCAGTGAAGCGCCTCAAGGGGCAATTGGCTACGAGCAGTACTTC
TRBJ1-2,TRBV30,-,once,CACTTYGYTF,TGTGCCTGTACGACATATGGCTACACCTTC
TRBJ2-3,TRBV5-1,TRBD2,-,CASSLPSRTSAVADTQYF,TGCGCCAGCAGCTTGCCCTCTAGGACTAGCGCCGTGGCAGATACGCAGTATTTT
TRBJ1-1,TRBV2,TRBD1,-,CASNRQGPNTEAFF,TGTGCCAGCAACCGACAGGGACCGAACACTGAAGCTTTCTTT
TRBJ2-1,TRBV5-1,TRBD2,-,CASSLRGLAGGESYNEQFF,TGCGCCAGCAGCTTGAGAGGACTAGCGGGGGGTGAATCCTACAATGAGCAGTTCTTC
TRBJ1-4,TRBV28,-,-,CASSLLSANEKLFF,TGTGCCAGCAGTTTGCTGAGTGCTAATGAAAAACTGTTTTTT
TRBJ1-2,TRBV18,-,-,CASSLITTASNYGYTF,TGTGCCAGCTCACTAATCACGACAGCCTCTAACTATGGCTACACCTTC
TRBJ1-2,TRBV9,-,-,CASSVALGGAYGYTF,TGTGCCAGCAGCGTAGCCCTCGGGGGGGCCTATGGCTACACCTTC
TRBJ2-3,TRBV15,-,-,CATSRELTGKVMDTQYF,TGTGCCACCAGCAGAGAGCTGACAGGAAAGGTCATGGATACGCAGTATTTT
TRBJ2-1,TRBV4-1,TRBD2,-,CASSHLGLAGGGEQFF,TGCGCCAGCAGCCACCTTGGACTAGCGGGGGGGGGTGAGCAGTTCTTC
TRBJ2-5,TRBV4-1,-,-,CASSQGWAGNQETQYF,TGCGCCAGCAGCCAAGGTTGGGCAGGTAACCAAGAGACCCAGTACTTC
TRBJ2-3,TRBV4-1,TRBD2,-,CASSQDHVSGATDTQYF,TGCGCCAGCAGCCAAGATCATGTTAGCGGGGCGACAGATACGCAGTATTTT
TRBJ1-4,TRBV3-1/TRBV3-2,-,-,CASSRGPGRDEKLFF,TGTGCCAGCAGCCGGGGCCCCGGGAGGGATGAAAAACTGTTTTTT
TRBJ1-1,TRBV2,-,-,CASTRDRAYTEAFF,TGTGCCAGCACGCGAGACAGAGCTTACACTGAAGCTTTCTTT
TRBJ1-1,TRBV6-4,-,few,CASSGQPNTEAFF,TGTGCCAGCAGCGGACAGCCGAACACTGAAGCTTTCTTT
TRBJ2-7,TRBV7-9,-,-,CASSSGGLGAYEQYF,TGTGCCAGCAGCTCAGGCGGGCTGGGCGCCTACGAGCAGTACTTC
TRBJ1-4,TRBV6-4,TRBD1,-,CASSKTGGAGEKLFF,TGTGCCAGCTCGAAGACAGGGGGCGCAGGTGAAAAACTGTTTTTT
TRBJ1-6,TRBV7-2,-,-,CASSLDPAGNSPLHF,TGTGCCAGCAGCTTAGACCCCGCCGGGAATTCACCCCTCCACTTT
TRBJ1-3,TRBV29-1,TRBD1,-,CSVGGQGVSGGNTIYF,TGCAGCGTTGGGGGACAGGGGGTATCCGGAGGAAACACCATATATTTT
TRBJ1-5,TRBV19,TRBD1,few,CASSIGPGQRFHQPQHF,TGTGCCAGTAGTATAGGCCCGGGACAGAGATTCCATCAGCCCCAGCATTTT
TRBJ1-2,TRBV28,TRBD1,-,CASSPSGTGGHYGYTF,TGTGCCAGCAGTCCATCCGGGACAGGGGGGCACTATGGCTACACCTTC
TRBJ2-1,TRBV7-3,TRBD1,-,CASSSGQGQQFF,TGTGCCAGCAGCTCCGGACAGGGCCAGCAGTTCTTC
TRBJ1-1,TRBV11-3,-,-,CASSFTGNTEAFF,TGTGCCAGCAGCTTCACAGGGAACACTGAAGCTTTCTTT
TRBJ2-5,TRBV7-9,TRBD2,-,CASSLERGVQKTQYF,TGTGCCAGCAGCTTAGAGCGGGGGGTCCAGAAGACCCAGTACTTC
TRBJ2-7,TRBV18,TRBD1,-,CASSPGQGPLEQYF,TGTGCCAGCTCACCGGGACAGGGACCGCTGGAGCAGTACTTC
TRBJ1-4,TRBV6-5,-,-,CASGSPGVNEKLFF,TGTGCCAGCGGGTCCCCGGGGGTGAATGAAAAACTGTTTTTT
TRBJ1-1,TRBV7-2,TRBD1,-,CASSLVVLGRGQTEAFF,TGTGCCAGCAGCTTAGTCGTTTTGGGCAGGGGGCAAACTGAAGCTTTCTTT
TRBJ1-1,TRBV6-2/TRBV6-3,TRBD1,-,CASSDGQGNTEAFF,TGTGCCAGCAGTGACGGACAGGGGAACACTGAAGCTTTCTTT
TRBJ1-1,TRBV7-3,TRBD1,few,CASSTQGALNEAFF,TGTGCCAGCAGTACCCAGGGGGCCCTAAATGAAGCTTTCTTT
TRBJ1-2,TRBV10-3,-,-,CAISGGQDNYGYTF,TGTGCCATCAGTGGGGGGCAGGATAACTATGGCTACACCTTC
TRBJ1-4,TRBV2,-,-,CASSPNTGTNEKLFF,TGTGCCAGCAGCCCAAACACAGGGACTAATGAAAAACTGTTTTTT
TRBJ1-2,TRBV27,-,-,CASTGVRGGIIYGYTF,TGTGCCAGCACCGGGGTACGGGGGGGAATTATCTATGGCTACACCTTC
TRBJ1-2,TRBV29-1,-,once,CSVEEGARYYGYTF,TGCAGCGTTGAGGAAGGGGCGCGTTACTATGGCTACACCTTC
TRBJ1-1,TRBV5-8,-,-,CASSLSKGWNTEAFF,TGTGCCAGCAGCTTGAGCAAGGGGTGGAACACTGAAGCTTTCTTT
TRBJ1-1,TRBV2,-,-,CASTRQSVNTEAFF,TGTGCCAGCACCCGACAGAGCGTTAACACTGAAGCTTTCTTT
TRBJ1-3,TRBV5-1,-,-,CASSSGKGNTIYF,TGCGCCAGCAGTTCGGGTAAAGGAAACACCATATATTTT
TRBJ1-5,TRBV5-5,-,-,CASSLWHGSNQPQHF,TGTGCCAGCAGCTTATGGCATGGTAGCAATCAGCCCCAGCATTTT
TRBJ2-7,TRBV6-2/TRBV6-3,-,-,CASTPPQGYYEQYF,TGTGCCAGCACCCCCCCCCAGGGGTACTACGAGCAGTACTTC